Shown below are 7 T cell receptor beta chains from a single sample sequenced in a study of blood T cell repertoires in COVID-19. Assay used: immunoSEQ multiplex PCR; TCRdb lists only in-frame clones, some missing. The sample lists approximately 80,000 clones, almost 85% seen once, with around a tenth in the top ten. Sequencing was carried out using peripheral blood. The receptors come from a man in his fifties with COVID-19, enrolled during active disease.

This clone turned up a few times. The CDR3 is CASSSWSSADLLKAFF. CDR3 bases: TGTGCCAGCAGCTCCTGGTCTTCGGCCGACTTATTGAAAGCTTTCTTT. V gene TRBV7-9 combines with J gene TRBJ1-1; no firm D call. CDR1 and CDR2 from the germline V gene are SEHNR and FQNEAQ (reference sequence). V was trimmed by 4 bases and J by 9 bases, leaving 24 bases between them. CDR3 length: 16 amino acids.

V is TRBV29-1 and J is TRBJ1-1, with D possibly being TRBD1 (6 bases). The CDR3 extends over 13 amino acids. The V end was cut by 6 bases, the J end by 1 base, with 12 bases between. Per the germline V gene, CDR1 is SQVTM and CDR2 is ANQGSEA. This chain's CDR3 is CSVGGQQNTEAFF. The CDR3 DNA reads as TGCAGCGTCGGAGGACAGCAGAACACTGAAGCTTTCTTT.

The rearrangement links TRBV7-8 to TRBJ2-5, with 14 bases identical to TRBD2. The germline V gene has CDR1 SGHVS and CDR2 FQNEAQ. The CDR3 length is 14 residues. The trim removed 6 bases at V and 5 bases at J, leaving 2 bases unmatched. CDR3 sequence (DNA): TGTGCCAGCAGGGGACTAGCGGGAGAGGAGACCCAGTACTTC. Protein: CASRGLAGEETQYF.

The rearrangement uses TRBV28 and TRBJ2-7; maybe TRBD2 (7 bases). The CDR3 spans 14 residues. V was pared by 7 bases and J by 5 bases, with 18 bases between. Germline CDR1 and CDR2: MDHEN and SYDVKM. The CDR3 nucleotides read TGTGCCAGCATAGGGGGGGGCAGGGAGCACGAGCAGTACTTC. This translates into CASIGGGREHEQYF.

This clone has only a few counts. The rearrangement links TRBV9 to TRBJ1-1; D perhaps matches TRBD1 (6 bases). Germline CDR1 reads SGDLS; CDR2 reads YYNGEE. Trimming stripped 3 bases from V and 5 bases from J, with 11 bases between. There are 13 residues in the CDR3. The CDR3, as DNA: TGTGCCAGCAGCGAAAGGACAGTTACTGAAGCTTTCTTT. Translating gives CASSERTVTEAFF. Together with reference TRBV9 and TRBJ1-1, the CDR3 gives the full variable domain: DSGVTQTPKHLITATGQRVTLRCSPRSGDLSVYWYQQSLDQGLQFLIQYYNGEERAKGNILERFSAQQFPDLHSELNLSSLELGDSALYFCASSERTVTEAFFGQGTRLTVV.

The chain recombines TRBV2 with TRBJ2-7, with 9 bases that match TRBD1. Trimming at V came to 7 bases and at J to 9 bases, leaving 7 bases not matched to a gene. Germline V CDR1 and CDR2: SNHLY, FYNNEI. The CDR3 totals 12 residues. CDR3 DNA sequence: TGTGCCAGCACCTACACAGGGGGCGGGCAGTACTTC. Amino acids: CASTYTGGGQYF.

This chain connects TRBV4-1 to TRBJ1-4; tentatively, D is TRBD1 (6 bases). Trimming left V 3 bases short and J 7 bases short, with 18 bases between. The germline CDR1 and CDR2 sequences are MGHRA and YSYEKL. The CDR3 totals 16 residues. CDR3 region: CASSHNTGQLSEKLFF. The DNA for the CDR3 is TGCGCCAGCAGCCACAACACCGGACAGTTAAGTGAAAAACTGTTTTTT.